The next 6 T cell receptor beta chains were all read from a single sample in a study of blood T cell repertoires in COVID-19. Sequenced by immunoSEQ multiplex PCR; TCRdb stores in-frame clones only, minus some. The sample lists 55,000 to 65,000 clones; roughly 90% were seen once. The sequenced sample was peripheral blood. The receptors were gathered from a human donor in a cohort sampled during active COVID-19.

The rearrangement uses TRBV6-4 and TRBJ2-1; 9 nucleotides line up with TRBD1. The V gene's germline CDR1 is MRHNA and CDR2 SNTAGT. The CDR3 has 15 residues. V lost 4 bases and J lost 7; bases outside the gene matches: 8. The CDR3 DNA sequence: TGTGCCAGCAGTGCAGAACAGGGGGCTACGAATGAGCAGTTCTTC. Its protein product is CASSAEQGATNEQFF.

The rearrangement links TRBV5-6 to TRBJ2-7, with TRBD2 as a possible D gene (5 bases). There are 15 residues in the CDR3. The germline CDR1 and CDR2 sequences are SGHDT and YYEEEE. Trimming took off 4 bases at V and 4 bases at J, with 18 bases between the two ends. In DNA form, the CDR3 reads TGTGCCAGCAGCCAGACACGAGGGCCGGAATACGAGCAGTACTTC. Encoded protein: CASSQTRGPEYEQYF.

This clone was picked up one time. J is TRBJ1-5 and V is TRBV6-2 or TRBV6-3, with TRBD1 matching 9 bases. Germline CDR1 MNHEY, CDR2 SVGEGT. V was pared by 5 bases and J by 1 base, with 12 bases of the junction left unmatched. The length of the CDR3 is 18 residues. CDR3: CASSRDRAISGSNQPQHF. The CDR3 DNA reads TGTGCCAGCAGTAGGGACAGGGCGATATCGGGGAGCAATCAGCCCCAGCATTTT.

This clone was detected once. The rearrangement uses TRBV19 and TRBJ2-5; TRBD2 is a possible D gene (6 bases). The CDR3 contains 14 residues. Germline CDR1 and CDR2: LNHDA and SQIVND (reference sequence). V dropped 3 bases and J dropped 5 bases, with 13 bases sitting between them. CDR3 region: CASSMTRGVETQYF. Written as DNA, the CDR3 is TGTGCCAGTAGTATGACTAGAGGGGTCGAGACCCAGTACTTC.

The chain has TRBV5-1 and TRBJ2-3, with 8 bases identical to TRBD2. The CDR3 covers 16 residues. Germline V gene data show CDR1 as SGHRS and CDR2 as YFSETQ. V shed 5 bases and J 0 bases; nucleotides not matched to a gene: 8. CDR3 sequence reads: CASSSELAASTDTQYF. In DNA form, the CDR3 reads TGCGCCAGCAGTTCTGAACTAGCGGCTAGCACAGATACGCAGTATTTT.

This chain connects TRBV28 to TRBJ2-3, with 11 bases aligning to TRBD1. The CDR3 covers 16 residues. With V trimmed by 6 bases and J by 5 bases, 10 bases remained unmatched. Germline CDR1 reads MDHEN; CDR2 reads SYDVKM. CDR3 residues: CASSPPGQGALDTQYF. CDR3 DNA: TGTGCCAGCAGCCCACCCGGACAGGGGGCCCTAGATACGCAGTATTTT.